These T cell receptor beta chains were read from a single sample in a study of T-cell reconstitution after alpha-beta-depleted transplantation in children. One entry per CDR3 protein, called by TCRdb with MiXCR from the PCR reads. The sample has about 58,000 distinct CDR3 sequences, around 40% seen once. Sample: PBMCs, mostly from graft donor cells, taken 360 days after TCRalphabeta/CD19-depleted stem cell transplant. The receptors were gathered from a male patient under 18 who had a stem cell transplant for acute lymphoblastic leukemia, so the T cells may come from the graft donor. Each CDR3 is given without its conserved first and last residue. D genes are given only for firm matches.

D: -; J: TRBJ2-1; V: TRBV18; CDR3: ASSLVGMGNEQF
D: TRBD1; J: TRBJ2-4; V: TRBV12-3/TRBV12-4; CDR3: ASSDPGTVKNIQY
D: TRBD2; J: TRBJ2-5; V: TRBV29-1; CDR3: SVGEPRLAGVMYQETQY
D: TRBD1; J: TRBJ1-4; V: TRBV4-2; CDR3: ASSPDRGPFADNEKLF
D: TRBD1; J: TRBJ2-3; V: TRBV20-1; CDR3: SVQRQGSTDTQY
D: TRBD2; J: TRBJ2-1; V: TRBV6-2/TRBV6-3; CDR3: ASSKNRGGRPMEQF
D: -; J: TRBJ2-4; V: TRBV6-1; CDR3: ASRELGGTPKNIQY
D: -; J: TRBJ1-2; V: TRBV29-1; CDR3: SVESGVNYGYT
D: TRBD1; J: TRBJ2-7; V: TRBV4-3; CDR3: ASSQDLRGMDEQY
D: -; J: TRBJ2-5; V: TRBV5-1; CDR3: ASSSRGRQETQY
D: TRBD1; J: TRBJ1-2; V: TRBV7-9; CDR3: ASSPGQGLHGYT
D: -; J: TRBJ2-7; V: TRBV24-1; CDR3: ATSDFRRGHEQY
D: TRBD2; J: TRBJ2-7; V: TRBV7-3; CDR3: ASSLTGTSEQY
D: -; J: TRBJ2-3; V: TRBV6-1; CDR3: ASSLTRSEDTQY
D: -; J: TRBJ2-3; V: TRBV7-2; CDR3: ASSHGLRFTDTQY
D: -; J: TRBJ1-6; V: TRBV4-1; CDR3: ASSQEGHDNSPLH
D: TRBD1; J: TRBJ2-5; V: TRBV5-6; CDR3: ARSRDRQETQY
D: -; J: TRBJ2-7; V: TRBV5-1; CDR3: ASSAEGLGQDEQY
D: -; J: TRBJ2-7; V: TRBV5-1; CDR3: ASSPGFDRTNEQY
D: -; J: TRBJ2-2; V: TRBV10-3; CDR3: AISDQGSNTGELF
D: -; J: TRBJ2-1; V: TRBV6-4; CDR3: ASSQGITRNEQF
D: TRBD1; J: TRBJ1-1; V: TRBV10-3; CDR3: AISESLDRGYTEAF
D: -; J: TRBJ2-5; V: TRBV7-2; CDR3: ASSLGQLGFLQETQY
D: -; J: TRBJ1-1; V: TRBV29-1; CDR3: SVGTRLRAEAF
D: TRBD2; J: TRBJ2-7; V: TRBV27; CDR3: ASSRGLASLEQY